The entry below describes one T cell receptor beta chain. The antigen remains unidentified. Germline is not matched at one junction end, which may reflect a read error. Genomic DNA, serving as template, underwent TCR beta VDJ and CDR3 profiling. In TCRdb, the reads were re-called with MiXCR into one record per CDR3 protein. The sample has roughly 180,000 distinct CDR3 sequences, around 50% seen once; the top ten hold approximately 13%. The CDR3 totals 15 residues. Germline values: CDR1 MRHNA, CDR2 SNTAGT. These data belong to a study of CD8+CD57+ T cells in acquired aplastic anemia. Study at large: Sorted CD4+ and CD8+ cells yielded around 3.2 ug of DNA on average. Study-wide results and caveats: Overlapping CD8+ CDR3 repertoires of patients and controls contained roughly 29 shared sequences.

Previously, flow cytometry had revealed CD8+CD57+ cell expansion in the patients chosen for sequencing. Patients uniformly had severe acquired aplastic anemia. Blood sampling was performed on the patients, and none of them had received therapy by then. This chain links TRBV6-4 with TRBJ1-1; 12 nucleotides line up with TRBD1. This receptor was obtained from a human donor with aplastic anemia. The sequenced sample was sorted CD4+, CD8+, or CD8+CD57+ T cells (not recorded which) from PBMCs. CDR3 DNA: TGTGCCAGCAGTTACTCGGGACAGGGGGCCACTGAAGCTTTCTTT. Its protein is CASSYSGQGATEAFF.